This paragraph covers one T cell receptor (beta chain) sequence. Arm-PCR of CDR3 regions and iRepertoire HTBI primers were used to build TCR beta libraries. In TCRdb, the multiplex PCR reads were re-called with MiXCR into one record per CDR3 protein. This table has 680,000 or so distinct CDR3 sequences, roughly 15% appearing once. The CDR3 spans 14 residues. V dropped 2 bases and J dropped 2 bases, with 9 bases sitting between them. Germline CDR1 and CDR2: SGDLS and YYNGEE. The data were obtained in a study of regulatory T cells in long-lasting Graves disease. Time point given: newly diagnosed GD, antithyroid drugs for less than 3 months. The TCR library was made from RNA that had been extracted from PBMCs in TRIzol. These data are also associated with another study on T cells in Graves' hyperthyroidism and ophthalmopathy.

Specimen: peripheral blood mononuclear cells (PBMCs), collected at new diagnosis, from a patient treated with antithyroid drugs. The receptor comes from a woman aged 25 to 39 with Graves disease. The rearrangement links TRBV9 to TRBJ2-3, with D uncertain. The CDR3: CASSVAPFTDTQYF. The CDR3, as DNA: TGTGCCAGCAGCGTGGCCCCCTTCACAGATACGCAGTATTTT.